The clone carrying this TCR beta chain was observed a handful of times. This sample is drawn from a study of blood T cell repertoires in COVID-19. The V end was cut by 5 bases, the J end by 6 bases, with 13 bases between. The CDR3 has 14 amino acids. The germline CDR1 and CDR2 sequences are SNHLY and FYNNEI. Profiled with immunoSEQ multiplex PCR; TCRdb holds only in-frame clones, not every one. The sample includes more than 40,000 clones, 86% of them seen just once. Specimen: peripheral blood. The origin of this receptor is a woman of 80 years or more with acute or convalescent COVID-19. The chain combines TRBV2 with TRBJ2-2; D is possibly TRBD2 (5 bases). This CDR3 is CASSFQVGAGELFF. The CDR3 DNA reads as TGTGCCAGCAGTTTCCAGGTCGGGGCCGGGGAGCTGTTTTTT.